This T cell receptor (beta chain) was recovered during a study of shared clonotypes between healthy human individuals. Data came from immunoSEQ multiplex PCR; TCRdb stores just in-frame clones and leaves some out. The data hold 750,000 to 1,000,000 clones, with over 90% observed a single time. This CDR3 spans 16 amino acids. The V segment lost 0 bases and the J segment 6 bases; nucleotides outside the gene matches: 3. The germline CDR1 and CDR2 sequences are SGHAT and FQNNGV. Positively selected for CCR7, the CD45RO-negative cells used as naive CD8 cells excluded terminally differentiated effector memory CD45RA+ cells.

The sequence derives from a man under 40 in good health. The V gene is TRBV11-2, the J gene TRBJ2-1; 12 bases line up with TRBD2. The sequenced sample was naive CD8+ T cells sorted from blood. Here the CDR3 reads CASSLELAGGINEQFF. The CDR3 DNA reads as TGTGCCAGCAGCTTAGAACTAGCGGGAGGAATCAATGAGCAGTTCTTC.